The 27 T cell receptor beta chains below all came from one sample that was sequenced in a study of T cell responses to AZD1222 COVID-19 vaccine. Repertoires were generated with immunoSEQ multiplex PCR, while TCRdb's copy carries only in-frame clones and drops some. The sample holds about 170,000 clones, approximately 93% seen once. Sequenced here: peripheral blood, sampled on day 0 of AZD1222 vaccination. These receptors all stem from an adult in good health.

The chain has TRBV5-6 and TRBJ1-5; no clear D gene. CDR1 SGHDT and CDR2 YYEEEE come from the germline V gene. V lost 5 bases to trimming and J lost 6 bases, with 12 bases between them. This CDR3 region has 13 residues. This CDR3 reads CASSSWGAQPQHF. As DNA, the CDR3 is TGTGCCAGCAGTAGTTGGGGTGCTCAGCCCCAGCATTTT.

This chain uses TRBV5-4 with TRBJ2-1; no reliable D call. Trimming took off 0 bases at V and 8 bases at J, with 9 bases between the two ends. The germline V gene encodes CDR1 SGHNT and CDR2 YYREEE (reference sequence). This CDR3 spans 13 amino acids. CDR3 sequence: CASSLAFSHEQFF. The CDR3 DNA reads TGTGCCAGCAGCTTGGCCTTCTCCCATGAGCAGTTCTTC.

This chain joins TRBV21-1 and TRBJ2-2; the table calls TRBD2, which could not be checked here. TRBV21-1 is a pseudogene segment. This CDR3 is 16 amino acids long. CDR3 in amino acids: CASSKVLERGVRELFF. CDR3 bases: TGTGCCAGCAGCAAAGTTTTGGAGCGGGGGGTCCGGGAGCTGTTTTTT.

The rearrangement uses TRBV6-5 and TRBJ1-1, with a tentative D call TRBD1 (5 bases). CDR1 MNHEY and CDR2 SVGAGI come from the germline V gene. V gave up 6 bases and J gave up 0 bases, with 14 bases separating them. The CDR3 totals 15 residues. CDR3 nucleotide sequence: TGTGCCAGCAGGTCTAGGGGCGGAATGAACACTGAAGCTTTCTTT. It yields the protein CASRSRGGMNTEAFF.

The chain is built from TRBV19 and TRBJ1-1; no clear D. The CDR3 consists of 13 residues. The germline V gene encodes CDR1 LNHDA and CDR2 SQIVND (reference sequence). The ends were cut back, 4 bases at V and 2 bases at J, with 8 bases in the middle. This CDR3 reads CASSTAFNTEAFF. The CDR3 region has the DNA TGTGCCAGTAGTACAGCATTTAACACTGAAGCTTTCTTT.

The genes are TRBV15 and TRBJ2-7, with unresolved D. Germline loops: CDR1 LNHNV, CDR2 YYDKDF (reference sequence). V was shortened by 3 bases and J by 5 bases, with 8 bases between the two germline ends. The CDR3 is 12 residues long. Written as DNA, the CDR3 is TGTGCCACCAGCAGGGGCCGGGACGAGCAGTACTTC. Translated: CATSRGRDEQYF.

The CDR3 loop is CASSKAGTGIRNTIYF. CDR3 nucleotide sequence: TGTGCCAGCAGCAAAGCCGGGACAGGGATTAGAAACACCATATATTTT. This chain links TRBV3-1 (or the pseudogene TRBV3-2) with TRBJ1-3, with 9 bases fitting TRBD1. The germline CDR1 and CDR2 sequences are LGHDT and YNNKEL (reference sequence). Losses at the gene ends were 5 bases for V and 5 bases for J; bases not matched to a gene: 10. The CDR3 spans 16 residues.

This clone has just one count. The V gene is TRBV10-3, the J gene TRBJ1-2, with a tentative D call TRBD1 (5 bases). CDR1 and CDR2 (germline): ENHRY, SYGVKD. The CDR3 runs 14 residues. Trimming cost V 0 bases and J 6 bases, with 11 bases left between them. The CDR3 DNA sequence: TGTGCCATCAGTGAGTCGACTCGGGGGAATGGCTACACCTTC. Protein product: CAISESTRGNGYTF.

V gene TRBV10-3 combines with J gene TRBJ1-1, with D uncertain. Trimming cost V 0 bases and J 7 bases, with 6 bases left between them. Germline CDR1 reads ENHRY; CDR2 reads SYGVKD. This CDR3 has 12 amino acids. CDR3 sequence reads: CAISESQVEAFF. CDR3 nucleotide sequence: TGTGCCATCAGTGAGTCTCAGGTTGAAGCTTTCTTT.

CDR3 sequence: CASSYYAPVEAFF. The CDR3 region has the DNA TGTGCCAGCAGTTACTACGCGCCCGTCGAAGCTTTCTTT. The chain has TRBV6-6 and TRBJ1-1; D not certain. Trimming took 1 base from V and 8 from J, leaving 11 bases between them. This CDR3 spans 13 amino acids. CDR1 is MNHNY and CDR2 is SVGAGI in the germline V gene (reference sequence).

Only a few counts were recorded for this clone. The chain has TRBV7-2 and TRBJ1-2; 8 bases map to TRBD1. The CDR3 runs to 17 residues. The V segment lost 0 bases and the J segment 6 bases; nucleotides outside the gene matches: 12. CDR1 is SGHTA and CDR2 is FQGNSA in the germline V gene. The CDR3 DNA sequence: TGTGCCAGCAGCTTAGCCGGACAGGGCGTGAGGACTAATGGCTACACCTTC. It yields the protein CASSLAGQGVRTNGYTF.

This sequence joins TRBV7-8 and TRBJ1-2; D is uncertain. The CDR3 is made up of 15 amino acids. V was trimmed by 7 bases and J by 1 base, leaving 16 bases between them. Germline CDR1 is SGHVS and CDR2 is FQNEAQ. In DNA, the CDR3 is TGTGCCAGCATCGATATACGGGGAGGTAACTATGGCTACACCTTC. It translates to CASIDIRGGNYGYTF.

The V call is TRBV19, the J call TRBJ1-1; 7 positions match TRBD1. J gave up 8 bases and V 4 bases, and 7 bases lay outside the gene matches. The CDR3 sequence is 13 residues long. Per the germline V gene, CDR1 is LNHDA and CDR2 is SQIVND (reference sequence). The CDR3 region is CASSTQQGLEAFF. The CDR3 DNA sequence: TGTGCCAGTAGTACCCAACAGGGGCTGGAAGCTTTCTTT. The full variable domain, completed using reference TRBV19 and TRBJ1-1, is DGGITQSPKYLFRKEGQNVTLSCEQNLNHDAMYWYRQDPGQGLRLIYYSQIVNDFQKGDIAEGYSVSREKKESFPLTVTSAQKNPTAFYLCASSTQQGLEAFFGQGTRLTVV.

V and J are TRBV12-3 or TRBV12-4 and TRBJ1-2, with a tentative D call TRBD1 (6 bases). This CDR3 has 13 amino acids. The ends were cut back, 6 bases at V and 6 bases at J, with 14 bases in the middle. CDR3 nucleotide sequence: TGTGCCAGCAGCTCAGGACAGAGAGATGGCTACACCTTC. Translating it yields CASSSGQRDGYTF.

Here the CDR3 DNA reads TGTGCCAGTACCCTGTCCAGAACAGGCTATGGCTACACCTTC. Protein sequence: CASTLSRTGYGYTF. The chain has TRBV19 and TRBJ1-2, with TRBD1 as a possible D gene (5 bases). The CDR3 extends over 14 amino acids. Per germline, CDR1 LNHDA and CDR2 SQIVND (reference sequence). V lost 7 bases and J lost 4, with 16 bases in between. Supplemented by reference TRBV19 and TRBJ1-2, the full variable domain reads DGGITQSPKYLFRKEGQNVTLSCEQNLNHDAMYWYRQDPGQGLRLIYYSQIVNDFQKGDIAEGYSVSREKKESFPLTVTSAQKNPTAFYLCASTLSRTGYGYTFGSGTRLTVV.

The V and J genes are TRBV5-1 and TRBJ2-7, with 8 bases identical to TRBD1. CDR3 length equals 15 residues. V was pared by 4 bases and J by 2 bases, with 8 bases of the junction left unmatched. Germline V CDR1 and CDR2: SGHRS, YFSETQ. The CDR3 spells CASSLRGQSTYEQYF. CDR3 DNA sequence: TGCGCCAGCAGCCTCAGGGGGCAAAGTACCTACGAGCAGTACTTC.

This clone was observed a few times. The CDR3 nucleotides are TGCACCAGCAGCCGTACCCTCCGAGGAGAGGGTAACACCGGGGAGCTGTTTTTT. Its translation is CTSSRTLRGEGNTGELFF. The V gene is TRBV1, the J gene TRBJ2-2; no DNA check was done on the table's D call, TRBD2. TRBV1 is given as a pseudogene. The CDR3 has 18 amino acids.

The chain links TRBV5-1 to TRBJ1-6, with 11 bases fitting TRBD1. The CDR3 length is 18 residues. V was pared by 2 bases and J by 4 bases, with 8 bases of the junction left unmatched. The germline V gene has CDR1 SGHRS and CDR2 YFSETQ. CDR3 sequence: CASSFWTGGEGYNSPLHF. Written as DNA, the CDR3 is TGCGCCAGCAGCTTCTGGACAGGGGGCGAAGGATATAATTCACCCCTCCACTTT.

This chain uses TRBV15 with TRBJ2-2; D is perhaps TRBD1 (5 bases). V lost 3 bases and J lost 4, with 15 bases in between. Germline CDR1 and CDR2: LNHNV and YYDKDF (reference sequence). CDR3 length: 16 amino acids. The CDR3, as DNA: TGTGCCACCAGCAGGGTGGGCAGGGCGGCCACCGGGGAGCTGTTTTTT. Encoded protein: CATSRVGRAATGELFF. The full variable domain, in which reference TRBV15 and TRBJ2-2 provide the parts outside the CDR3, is DAMVIQNPRYQVTQFGKPVTLSCSQTLNHNVMYWYQQKSSQAPKLLFHYYDKDFNNEADTPDNFQSRRPNTSFCFLDIRSPGLGDTAMYLCATSRVGRAATGELFFGEGSRLTVL.

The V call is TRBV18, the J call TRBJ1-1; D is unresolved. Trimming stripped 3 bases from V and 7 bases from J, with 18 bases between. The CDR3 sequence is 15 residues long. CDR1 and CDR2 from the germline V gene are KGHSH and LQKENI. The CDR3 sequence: CASSPYEVRADEAFF. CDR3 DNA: TGTGCCAGCTCACCGTATGAGGTCCGGGCGGATGAAGCTTTCTTT.

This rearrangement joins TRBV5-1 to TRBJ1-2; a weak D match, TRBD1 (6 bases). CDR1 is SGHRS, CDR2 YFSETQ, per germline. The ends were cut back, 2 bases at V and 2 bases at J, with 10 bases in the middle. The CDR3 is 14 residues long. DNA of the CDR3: TGCGCCAGCAGCTTAGGACAGAGGAACTATGGCTACACCTTC. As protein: CASSLGQRNYGYTF.

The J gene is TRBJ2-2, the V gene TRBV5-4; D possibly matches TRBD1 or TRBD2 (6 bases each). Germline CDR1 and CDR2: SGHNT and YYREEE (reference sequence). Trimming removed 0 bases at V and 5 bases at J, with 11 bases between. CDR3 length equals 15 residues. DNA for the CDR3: TGTGCCAGCAGCTTGGAGGGGGGCCGGACCGGGGAGCTGTTTTTT. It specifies CASSLEGGRTGELFF.

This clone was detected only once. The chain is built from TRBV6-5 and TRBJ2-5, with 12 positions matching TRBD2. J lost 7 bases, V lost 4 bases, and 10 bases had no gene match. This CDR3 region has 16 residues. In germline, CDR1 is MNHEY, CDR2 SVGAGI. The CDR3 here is CASSSTSGGPKWTQYF. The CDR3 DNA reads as TGTGCCAGCAGTTCTACTAGCGGGGGGCCCAAGTGGACCCAGTACTTC.

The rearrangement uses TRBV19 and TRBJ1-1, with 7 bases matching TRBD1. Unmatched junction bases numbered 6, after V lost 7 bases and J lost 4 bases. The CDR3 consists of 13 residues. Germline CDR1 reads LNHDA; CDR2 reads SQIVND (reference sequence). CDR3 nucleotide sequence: TGTGCCAGTACCGAAACAGGGGCCACTGAAGCTTTCTTT. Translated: CASTETGATEAFF.

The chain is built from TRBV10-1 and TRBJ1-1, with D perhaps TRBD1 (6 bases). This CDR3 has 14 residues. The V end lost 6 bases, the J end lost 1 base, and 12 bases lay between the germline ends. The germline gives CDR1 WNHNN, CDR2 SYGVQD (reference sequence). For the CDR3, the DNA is TGCGCCAGCAGGCCAGGGGTGGCGAACACTGAAGCTTTCTTT. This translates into CASRPGVANTEAFF.

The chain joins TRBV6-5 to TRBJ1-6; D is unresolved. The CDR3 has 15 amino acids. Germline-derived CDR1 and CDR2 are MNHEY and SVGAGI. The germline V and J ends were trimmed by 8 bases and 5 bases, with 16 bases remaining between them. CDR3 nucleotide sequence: TGTGCCAGCTGCTCGAGGGAAGCTCATAATTCACCCCTCCACTTT. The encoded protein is CASCSREAHNSPLHF.

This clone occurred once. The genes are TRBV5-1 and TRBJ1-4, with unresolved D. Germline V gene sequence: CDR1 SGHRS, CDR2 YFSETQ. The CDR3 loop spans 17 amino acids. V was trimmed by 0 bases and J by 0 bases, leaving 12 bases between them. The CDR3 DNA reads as TGCGCCAGCAGCTTGGCGGTCGGGGTGCCAACTAATGAAAAACTGTTTTTT. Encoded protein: CASSLAVGVPTNEKLFF.